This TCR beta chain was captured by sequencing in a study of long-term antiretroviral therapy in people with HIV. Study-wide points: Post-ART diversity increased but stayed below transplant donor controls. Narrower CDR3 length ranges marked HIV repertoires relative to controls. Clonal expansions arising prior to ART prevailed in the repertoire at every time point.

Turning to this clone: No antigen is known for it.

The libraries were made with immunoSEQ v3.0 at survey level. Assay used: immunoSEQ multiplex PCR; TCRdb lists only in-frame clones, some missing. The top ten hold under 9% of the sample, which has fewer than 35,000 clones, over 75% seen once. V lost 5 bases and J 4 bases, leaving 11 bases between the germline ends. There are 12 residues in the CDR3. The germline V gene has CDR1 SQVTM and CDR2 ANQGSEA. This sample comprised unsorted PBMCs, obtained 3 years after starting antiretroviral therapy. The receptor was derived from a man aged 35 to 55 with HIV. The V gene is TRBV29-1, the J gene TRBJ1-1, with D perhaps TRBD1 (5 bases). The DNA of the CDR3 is TGCAGCGTTAGGACGGGGGGCACTGAAGCTTTCTTT. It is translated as CSVRTGGTEAFF.